The 17 T cell receptor beta chains presented below share a single source sample, sequenced in a study of T cells in Graves' hyperthyroidism and ophthalmopathy. From RNA transcripts, TCR beta CDR3 regions were amplified. The primer set for the first-round RT-PCR of the TCR CDR3 was HTBI. One entry per CDR3 protein results from TCRdb running MiXCR on the multiplex PCR reads. Among about 320,000 distinct CDR3 sequences listed, approximately 17% were seen once. Sequenced sample: blood. The receptors shown here come from a man in his thirties or forties with Graves' hyperthyroidism.

This clonotype was detected ten times or more. The chain carries TRBV20-1 and TRBJ2-7; the match to TRBD2 covers 11 bases. CDR1 DFQATT and CDR2 SNEGSKA come from the germline V gene (reference sequence). The CDR3 runs to 14 residues. V shed 7 bases and J 4 bases; nucleotides not matched to a gene: 9. The CDR3 region is CSVASGTSGYEQYF. CDR3 DNA: TGCAGTGTAGCATCCGGGACTAGCGGATACGAGCAGTACTTC.

This chain uses TRBV28 with TRBJ1-5; maybe TRBD1 (6 bases). The CDR3 is made up of 15 amino acids. The germline V and J ends were trimmed by 3 bases and 2 bases, with 11 bases remaining between them. The germline CDR1 and CDR2 sequences are MDHEN and SYDVKM. The CDR3 nucleotides read TGTGCCAGCAGTTTCCGGGACAAACGCAATCAGCCCCAGCATTTT. This codes for CASSFRDKRNQPQHF.

There are many counts of this clonotype. The DNA for the CDR3 is TGTGCCAGCAGCTTACCCGGTCAGCCCCAGCATTTT. This translates into CASSLPGQPQHF. This sequence joins TRBV28 and TRBJ1-5; no clear D. The CDR3 is 12 amino acids. Germline assignment: CDR1 MDHEN and CDR2 SYDVKM. V was pared by 6 bases and J by 6 bases, with 9 bases between.

The V gene is TRBV10-2, the J gene TRBJ2-1, with no clear D. Trimming pared 8 bases from V and 4 bases from J, leaving 24 bases between. CDR1 is WSHSY and CDR2 is SAAADI in the germline V gene. The CDR3 sequence is 17 residues long. Here the CDR3 reads CASGPLTIRQTYNEQFF. DNA of the CDR3: TGCGCCAGCGGTCCCTTAACAATAAGGCAAACGTACAATGAGCAGTTCTTC.

Ten or more counts support this clonotype. The chain is built from TRBV7-8 and TRBJ2-7; 8 positions agree with TRBD1. This CDR3 region has 15 residues. Trimming removed 5 bases from V and 5 bases from J; junction bases left unmatched: 11. Germline V gives CDR1 SGHVS, CDR2 FQNEAQ. CDR3 in amino acids: CASSGQGQGVDEQYF. The CDR3 bases are TGTGCCAGCAGCGGTCAAGGACAGGGAGTAGACGAGCAGTACTTC.

Ten or more counts support this clonotype. This chain joins TRBV28 and TRBJ2-7; possibly TRBD1 for D (6 bases). The germline V gene has CDR1 MDHEN and CDR2 SYDVKM. The length of the CDR3 is 11 residues. The ends were cut back, 7 bases at V and 3 bases at J, with 7 bases in the middle. The CDR3 sequence: CASMDSYEQYF. CDR3 sequence (DNA): TGTGCCAGCATGGACAGCTACGAGCAGTACTTC.

This clonotype was recorded many times. V and J are TRBV12-3 or TRBV12-4 and TRBJ1-2; TRBD1 is a possible D gene (5 bases). Trimming took off 5 bases at V and 0 bases at J, with 13 bases between the two ends. This CDR3 is 15 amino acids long. This CDR3 reads CASSVWGSANYGYTF. The CDR3 coding sequence is TGTGCCAGCAGTGTGTGGGGCTCAGCTAACTATGGCTACACCTTC.

This clonotype was observed many times. This chain connects TRBV30 to TRBJ1-5; D may be TRBD1 (5 bases). There are 15 residues in the CDR3. Germline-derived CDR1 and CDR2 are GTSNPN and SVGIG (reference sequence). V was cut by 1 base and J by 2 bases, with 12 bases left in between. The CDR3 region is CAWSEGIQGNQPQHF. Here the CDR3 DNA reads TGTGCCTGGAGTGAAGGGATACAGGGCAATCAGCCCCAGCATTTT.

There are many counts of this clonotype. The rearrangement uses TRBV7-8 and TRBJ2-5; 8 bases agree with TRBD2. Per the germline V gene, CDR1 is SGHVS and CDR2 is FQNEAQ. This CDR3 is built from 16 residues. With 6 bases clipped from V and 2 bases from J, the junction kept 11 bases outside the gene matches. CDR3 sequence: CASRLRVLAEQETQYF. As DNA, the CDR3 is TGTGCCAGCAGGCTTAGGGTACTAGCGGAACAAGAGACCCAGTACTTC. The whole variable domain, remainder taken from reference TRBV7-8 and TRBJ2-5, is GAGVSQSPRYKVAKRGQDVALRCDPISGHVSLFWYQQALGQGPEFLTYFQNEAQLDKSGLPSDRFFAERPEGSVSTLKIQRTQQEDSAVYLCASRLRVLAEQETQYFGPGTRLLVL.

This clonotype was picked up many times. The J gene is TRBJ1-2, the V gene TRBV12-3 or TRBV12-4; no definite D call. V was trimmed by 1 base and J by 4 bases, leaving 7 bases between them. The CDR3 spans 13 residues. In DNA form, the CDR3 reads TGTGCCAGCAGTTTAGACCTGATCTATGGCTACACCTTC. It encodes CASSLDLIYGYTF.

This clonotype was counted a few times. This sequence joins TRBV29-1 and TRBJ1-2, with a weak D call TRBD1 (5 bases). The CDR3 runs 12 residues. Germline values: CDR1 SQVTM, CDR2 ANQGSEA. The V gene lost 6 bases and the J gene lost 8 bases, with 16 bases spanning the gap. The CDR3, as DNA: TGCAGCGTCGATGGGACGCTGTGGGGCTACACCTTC. Protein sequence: CSVDGTLWGYTF.

This clonotype showed up many times. V is TRBV11-3 and J is TRBJ2-7, with D perhaps being TRBD1 or TRBD2 (5 bases each). Between the trimmed V and J ends, which lost 0 bases and 0 bases, there was a span of 15 bases. The CDR3 spans 17 residues. Germline-derived CDR1 and CDR2 are SGHNT and YENEEA. The CDR3 region is CASSLDTRRGVSYEQYF. CDR3 coding DNA: TGTGCCAGCAGCTTAGACACCCGCCGAGGGGTCTCCTACGAGCAGTACTTC.

This clonotype was counted a few times. The chain recombines TRBV5-1 with TRBJ1-6; 7 nucleotides match TRBD1. The CDR3 loop spans 15 amino acids. Germline loops: CDR1 SGHRS, CDR2 YFSETQ. With V trimmed by 4 bases and J by 8 bases, 9 bases remained unmatched. The CDR3 region is CASSPNPGGHSPLHF. The CDR3 nucleotides are TGCGCCAGCAGCCCGAACCCAGGGGGGCATTCACCCCTCCACTTT.

This clonotype was observed a handful of times. The chain combines TRBV5-1 with TRBJ2-2; 10 bases fit TRBD2. CDR3 length equals 19 residues. Unmatched junction bases numbered 10, after V lost 1 base and J lost 1 base. Germline lookup yields CDR1 SGHRS and CDR2 YFSETQ. The CDR3 spells CASSLTASGRVWNTGELFF. The DNA of the CDR3 is TGCGCCAGCAGCTTGACGGCTAGCGGGAGAGTTTGGAACACCGGGGAGCTGTTTTTT.

Ten or more counts support this clonotype. This chain joins TRBV11-2 and TRBJ2-5; no clear D gene. The germline V and J ends were trimmed by 2 bases and 0 bases, with 16 bases remaining between them. The CDR3 sequence is 17 residues long. Germline V CDR1 and CDR2: SGHAT, FQNNGV. The CDR3 nucleotides are TGTGCCAGCAGCTTATCGGTTGCCGAGCTCCACCAAGAGACCCAGTACTTC. Translation: CASSLSVAELHQETQYF.

The genes are TRBV5-4 and TRBJ2-7; 14 bases line up with TRBD2. CDR1 is SGHNT, CDR2 YYREEE, per germline (reference sequence). Germline trimming cut 5 bases from V and 4 bases from J; bases unmatched to any gene: 8. The CDR3 loop spans 16 amino acids. CDR3: CASSSGTSGRMYEQYF. As DNA, the CDR3 is TGTGCCAGCAGTTCCGGGACTAGCGGGAGAATGTACGAGCAGTACTTC.

In this sample, this clonotype turned up many times. A much larger clone sits a single nucleotide away, making a read error possible. The chain joins TRBV30 to TRBJ1-1; no clear D gene. The CDR3 has 13 amino acids. Germline CDR1 and CDR2: GTSNPN and SVGIG (reference sequence). The CDR3 here is CAWSVGVNTETFF. For the CDR3, the DNA is TGTGCCTGGAGTGTCGGAGTAAACACTGAAACTTTCTTT.